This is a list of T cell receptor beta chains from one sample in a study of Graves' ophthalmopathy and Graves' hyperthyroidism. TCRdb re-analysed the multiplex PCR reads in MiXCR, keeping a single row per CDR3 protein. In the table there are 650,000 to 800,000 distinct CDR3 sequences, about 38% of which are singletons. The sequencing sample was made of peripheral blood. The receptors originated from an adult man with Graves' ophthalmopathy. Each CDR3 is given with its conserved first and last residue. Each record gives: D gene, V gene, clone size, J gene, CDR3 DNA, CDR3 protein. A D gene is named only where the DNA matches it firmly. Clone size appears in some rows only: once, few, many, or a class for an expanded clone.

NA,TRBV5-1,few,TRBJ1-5,TGCGCCAGCAGCTTGGAGACAATGGGTCAGCCCCAGCATTTT,CASSLETMGQPQHF
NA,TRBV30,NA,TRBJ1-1,TGTGCCTGGAGGCAGGGCGGTCTCACTGAAGCTTTCTTT,CAWRQGGLTEAFF
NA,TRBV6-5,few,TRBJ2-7,TGTGCCAGCAGTCCTCGACAGGACACCTACGAGCAGTACTTC,CASSPRQDTYEQYF
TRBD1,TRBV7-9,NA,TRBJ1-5,TGTGCCAGCAGCCCAGGGGGCGCGGGGGCAGGGGAGCCCCAGCATTTT,CASSPGGAGAGEPQHF
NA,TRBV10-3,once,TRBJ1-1,TGTGCCATCAGTGAACAAGCAGACCAGACTGAAGCTTTCTTT,CAISEQADQTEAFF
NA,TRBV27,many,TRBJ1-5,TGTGCCAGCGGTATAAGCAATCAGCCCCAGCATTTT,CASGISNQPQHF
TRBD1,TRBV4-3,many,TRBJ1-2,TGCGCCAGCAGCCAAGAAGGAGGGGGCGGCTATGGCTACACCTTC,CASSQEGGGGYGYTF
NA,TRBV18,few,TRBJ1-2,TGTGCCAGCTCACCCTATGAGGGGACGGACTATGGCTACACCTTC,CASSPYEGTDYGYTF
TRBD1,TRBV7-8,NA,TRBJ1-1,TGTGCCAGGGACAGGGGCCGGATGAACACTGAAGCTTTCTTT,CARDRGRMNTEAFF
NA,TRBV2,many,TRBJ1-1,TGTGCCAGCAGTGGGGCTGAGGATCTCATGAACACTGAAGCTTTCTTT,CASSGAEDLMNTEAFF
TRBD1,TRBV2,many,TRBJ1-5,TGTGCCAGCAGAGATGGACAGGGGGCTTTGGGACAGCCCCAGCATTTT,CASRDGQGALGQPQHF
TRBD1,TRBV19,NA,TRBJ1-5,TGTGCCAGTAAGGGGGGACAGGGAGGCAATCAGCCCCAGCATTTT,CASKGGQGGNQPQHF
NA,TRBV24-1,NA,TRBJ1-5,TGTACCACCGGTGATTCTGATCAGCCCCAGCATTTT,CTTGDSDQPQHF
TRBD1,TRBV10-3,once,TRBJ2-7,TGTGCCACCGAAGGACAGGGTGTTGCCTACGAGCAGTACTTC,CATEGQGVAYEQYF
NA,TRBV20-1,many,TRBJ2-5,TGCAGTGCTCGGTACAGACAAGAGACCCAGTACTTC,CSARYRQETQYF
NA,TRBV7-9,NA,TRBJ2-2,TGTGCCAGCAGCTTATCTGGGACTTTGATAACCCAGAACACCGGGGAGCTGTTTTTT,CASSLSGTLITQNTGELFF
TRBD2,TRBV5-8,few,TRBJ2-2,TGTGCCAGCAGCGGGGGACTAGCGGGAGCCGGGGAGCTGTTTTTT,CASSGGLAGAGELFF
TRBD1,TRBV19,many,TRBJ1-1,TGTGCTTCTCGCCGGGACAGAGGGAACACTGAAGCTTTCTTT,CASRRDRGNTEAFF
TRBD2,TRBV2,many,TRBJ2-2,TGTGCCAGTACACCCAGACTAGCGGCTACCGGGGAGCTGTTTTTT,CASTPRLAATGELFF
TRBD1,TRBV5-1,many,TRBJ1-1,TGCGCCAGCAGCTTGGCAGGGGGTAGGACTGAAGCTTTCTTT,CASSLAGGRTEAFF
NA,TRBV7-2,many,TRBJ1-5,TGTGCCAGCAGCTTATGGGGGGAACTGAGTCAGCCCCAGCATTTT,CASSLWGELSQPQHF
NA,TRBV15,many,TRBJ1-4,TGTGCCACCAGCCCAGCAACTAATGAAAAACTGTTTTTT,CATSPATNEKLFF
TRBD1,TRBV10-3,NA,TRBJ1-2,TGTGCCATCAGTGAAGCAGGGGGACAGGGGACCTATGGCTACACCTTC,CAISEAGGQGTYGYTF
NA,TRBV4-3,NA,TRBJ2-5,TGCGCCAGCGGAAACCCGGGACGTCAAGAGACCCAGTACTTC,CASGNPGRQETQYF
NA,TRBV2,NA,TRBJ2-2,TGTGCCAGCAGTGGATACACCAGGGAGCTGTTTTTT,CASSGYTRELFF
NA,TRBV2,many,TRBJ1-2,TGTGCCAGCAGTGTTCAGGGCAGCCCCTATGGCTACACCTTC,CASSVQGSPYGYTF
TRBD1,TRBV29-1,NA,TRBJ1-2,TGCAGCGTTGGAGGGACAGCCTATGGCTACACCTTC,CSVGGTAYGYTF
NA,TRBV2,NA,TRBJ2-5,TGTGCCAGCAGTGATCGGAGGGACGAGACCCAGTACTTC,CASSDRRDETQYF
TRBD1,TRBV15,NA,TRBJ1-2,TGTGCCACCAGCGTCCAGGACAGGGGAATCGATGGCTACACCTTC,CATSVQDRGIDGYTF
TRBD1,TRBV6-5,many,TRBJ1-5,TGTGCCAGCAGACCAGGACAGGGCAATCAGCCCCAGCATTTT,CASRPGQGNQPQHF
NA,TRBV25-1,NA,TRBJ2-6,TGTGCCAGCGTCTCGGACGGCTACTCTGGGGCCAACGTCCTGACTTTC,CASVSDGYSGANVLTF
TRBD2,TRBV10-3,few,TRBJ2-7,TGTGCCAGCAGTTTAGCCCTAGCGGGAGTCAACGAGCAGTACTTC,CASSLALAGVNEQYF
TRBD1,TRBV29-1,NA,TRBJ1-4,TGCAGCGTTGGGAGGGGGCAGGAGGAAAAACTGTTTTTT,CSVGRGQEEKLFF
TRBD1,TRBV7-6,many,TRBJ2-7,TGTGCCAGCAGTCTAGCAGGGGGCACTGTGATCGAGCAGTACTTC,CASSLAGGTVIEQYF
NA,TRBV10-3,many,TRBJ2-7,TGTGCCACCGCGGGGGCTAGCCTCTACGAGCAGTACTTC,CATAGASLYEQYF
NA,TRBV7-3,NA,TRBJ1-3,TGTGCCAGCAGCAAGACAGGAAACACCATATATTTT,CASSKTGNTIYF
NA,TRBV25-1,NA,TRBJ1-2,TGTGCCAGCAGTTCCCAACCCAGGGCATTGGAGGGCTACACCTTC,CASSSQPRALEGYTF
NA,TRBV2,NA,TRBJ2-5,TGTGCCAGCGGGCGAGCGACCCAGTACTTC,CASGRATQYF
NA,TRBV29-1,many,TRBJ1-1,TGCAGCGTTCTGGAACTGGGCACTGAAGCTTTCTTT,CSVLELGTEAFF
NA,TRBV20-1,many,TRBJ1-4,TGCAGTGCTAGAAGGACAGAGGGATTAGAAAAACTGTTTTTT,CSARRTEGLEKLFF
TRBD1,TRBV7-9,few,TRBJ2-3,TGTGCCAGTTCCGTAGGACAGGGGACGGATACGCAGTATTTT,CASSVGQGTDTQYF
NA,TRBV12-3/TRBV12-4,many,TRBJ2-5,TGTGCCAGCAGCCGGGGTAGCGACCAAGAGACCCAGTACTTC,CASSRGSDQETQYF
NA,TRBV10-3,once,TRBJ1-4,TGTGCCATCAGGGACAGCCCTAATGAAAAACTGTTTTTT,CAIRDSPNEKLFF
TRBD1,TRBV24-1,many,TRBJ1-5,TGTGCCACCAGTGATTCAGGGGGCGCGGGTCAGCCCCAGCATTTT,CATSDSGGAGQPQHF
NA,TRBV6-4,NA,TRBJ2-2,TGTGCCATCATTCCCAGCTACTCGAACACCGGGGAGCTGTTTTTT,CAIIPSYSNTGELFF
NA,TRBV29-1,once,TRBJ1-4,TGCAGCGTTGGGGCTTTGGAAAAACTGTTTTTT,CSVGALEKLFF
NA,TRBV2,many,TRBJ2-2,TGTGCCAGCAGTGGGGGGTCCCTCCCCACCGGGGAGCTGTTTTTT,CASSGGSLPTGELFF
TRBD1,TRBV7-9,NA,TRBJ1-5,TGTGCCAGCATGGACAGGGGGCAGGATCAGCCCCAGCATTTT,CASMDRGQDQPQHF